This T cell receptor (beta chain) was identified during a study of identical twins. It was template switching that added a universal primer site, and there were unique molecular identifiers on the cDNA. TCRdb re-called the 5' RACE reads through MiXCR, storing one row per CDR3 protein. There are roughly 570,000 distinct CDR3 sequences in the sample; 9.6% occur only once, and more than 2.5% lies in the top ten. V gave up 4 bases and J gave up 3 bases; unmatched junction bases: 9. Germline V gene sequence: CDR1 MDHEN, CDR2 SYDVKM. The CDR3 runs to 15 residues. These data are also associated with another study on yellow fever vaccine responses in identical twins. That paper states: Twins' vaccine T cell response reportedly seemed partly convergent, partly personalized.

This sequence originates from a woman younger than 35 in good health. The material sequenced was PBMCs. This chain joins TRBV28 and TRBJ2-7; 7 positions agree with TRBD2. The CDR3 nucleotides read TGTGCCAGCAGTTCTCTTGGGGGGGGTCGCTACGAGCAGTACTTC. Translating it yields CASSSLGGGRYEQYF.